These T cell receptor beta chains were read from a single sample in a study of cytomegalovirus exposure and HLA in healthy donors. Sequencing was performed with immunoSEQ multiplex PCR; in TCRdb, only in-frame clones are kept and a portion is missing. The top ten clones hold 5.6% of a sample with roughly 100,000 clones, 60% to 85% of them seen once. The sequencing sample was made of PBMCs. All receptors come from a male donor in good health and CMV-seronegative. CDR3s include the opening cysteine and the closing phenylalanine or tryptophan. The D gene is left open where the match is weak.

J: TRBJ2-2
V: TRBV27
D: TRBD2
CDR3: CASSLLGLAGGPTGELFF

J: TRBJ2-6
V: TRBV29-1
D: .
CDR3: CSVQVAGANVLTF

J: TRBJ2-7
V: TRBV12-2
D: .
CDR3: CASRLAHGEQYF

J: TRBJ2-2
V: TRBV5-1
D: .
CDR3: CASSLVVGGELFF

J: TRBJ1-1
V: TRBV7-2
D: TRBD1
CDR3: CASSPVPGQGPEAFF

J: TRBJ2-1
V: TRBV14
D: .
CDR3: CASSQDERSPPFF

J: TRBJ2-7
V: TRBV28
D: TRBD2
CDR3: CASSLAGDPSYEQYF

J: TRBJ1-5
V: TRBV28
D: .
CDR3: CASSKLNGQPQHF

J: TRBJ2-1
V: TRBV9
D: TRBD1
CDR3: CASSPTGQGPYNEQFF

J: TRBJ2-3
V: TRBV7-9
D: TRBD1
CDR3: CASSAQGVTQYF

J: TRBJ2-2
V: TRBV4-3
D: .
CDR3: CASSRGFTKNTGELFF

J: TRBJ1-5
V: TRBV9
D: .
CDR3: CASSVSGVQPQHF

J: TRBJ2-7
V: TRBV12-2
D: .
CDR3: CASRPGPRREYF

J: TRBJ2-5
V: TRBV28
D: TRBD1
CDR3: CASSLWAGGGETQYF

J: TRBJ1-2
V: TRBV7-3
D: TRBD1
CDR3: CASSPGTAPNYGYTF

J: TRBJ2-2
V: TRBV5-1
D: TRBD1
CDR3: CASSSSGTGVGELFF

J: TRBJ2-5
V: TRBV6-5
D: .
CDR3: CASSSGPQETQYF

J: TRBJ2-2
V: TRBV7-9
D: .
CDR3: CASRPQGAGELFF

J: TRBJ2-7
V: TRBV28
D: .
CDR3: CASSLFGDYEQYF

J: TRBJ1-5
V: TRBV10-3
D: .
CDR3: CAIGTGPSQPQHF

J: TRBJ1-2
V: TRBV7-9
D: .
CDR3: CASSLGSGNYGYTF

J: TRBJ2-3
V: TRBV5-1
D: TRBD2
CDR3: CASSMERGHRAGADTQYF

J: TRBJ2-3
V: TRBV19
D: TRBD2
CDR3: CASSKAAGAPDTQYF